The 9 T cell receptor beta chains below were found in one sample sequenced in a study of shared clonotypes between healthy human individuals (dated by TCRdb to the early 2020s). The library was built by means of the immunoSEQ multiplex PCR assay. TCRdb provides this immuneACCESS table in a form limited to in-frame rearrangements. Some clones are lacking; in checked studies, under half of them reflect an unresolved V gene, and why the rest are absent is not known. The sample table shows millions of clones, and more than 80% are seen once. The top ten clonotypes cover 0.35% to 0.45% of the sample. The sample consisted of naive CD4+ T cells from PBMCs. The cell subset or site label of this sample denotes: CD45RA+ positively selected. These receptor sequences come from a young man in good health. Some clones in this sample may be carry-over from other donors' samples.

The V gene is TRBV14, the J gene TRBJ2-1; D remains unclear. The CDR3 runs 16 residues. V was cut by 0 bases and J by 3 bases, with 12 bases left in between. CDR1 is SGHDN, CDR2 FVKESK, per germline. The CDR3 loop reads CASSQEWANLYNEQFF. CDR3 coding DNA: TGTGCCAGCAGCCAAGAATGGGCCAATCTCTACAATGAGCAGTTCTTC.

The V and J genes are TRBV30 and TRBJ2-2; D is perhaps TRBD1 (6 bases). The CDR3 is made up of 14 amino acids. V was pared by 0 bases and J by 4 bases, with 9 bases between. CDR1 GTSNPN and CDR2 SVGIG come from the germline V gene (reference sequence). CDR3 loop: CAWSVQGSTGELFF. In nucleotides, the CDR3 is TGTGCCTGGAGTGTACAGGGATCCACCGGGGAGCTGTTTTTT.

Notes on this clone: Other nucleotide sequences in the sample specify the same CDR3. The J gene is TRBJ1-1, the V gene TRBV19, with a possible D match to TRBD1 (5 bases). The germline V gene has CDR1 LNHDA and CDR2 SQIVND (reference sequence). Deletions cut 3 bases from V and 1 base from J, with 9 bases between. The CDR3 has 14 amino acids. The CDR3 sequence: CASSIGGTNTEAFF. The CDR3 DNA is TGTGCCAGTAGTATTGGGGGGACGAACACTGAAGCTTTCTTT.

The gene calls are TRBV25-1 and TRBJ2-6, with 7 bases that match TRBD1. Germline V CDR1 and CDR2: MGHDK, SYGVNS. The CDR3 loop spans 17 amino acids. The V and J ends lost 4 bases and 0 bases, in that order; junction bases with no gene match: 6. The CDR3 sequence: CASSARQGFSGANVLTF. The DNA for the CDR3 is TGTGCCAGCAGTGCGAGACAGGGCTTCTCTGGGGCCAACGTCCTGACTTTC.

The chain links TRBV4-3 to TRBJ1-5; a weak D match, TRBD1 (5 bases). The V gene lost 6 bases and the J gene lost 2 bases, with 14 bases spanning the gap. Germline V gene lookup returns CDR1 LGHNA and CDR2 YSLEER. This CDR3 is built from 15 residues. In DNA, the CDR3 is TGCGCCAGCAGTGCAGGGACGAACGGCAATCAGCCCCAGCATTTT. It encodes CASSAGTNGNQPQHF.

The chain is built from TRBV7-2 and TRBJ2-1, with unresolved D. The CDR3 is 16 residues long. Germline lookup yields CDR1 SGHTA and CDR2 FQGNSA. V dropped 2 bases and J dropped 0 bases, with 11 bases sitting between them. This CDR3 reads CASSLSPSSSYNEQFF. CDR3 bases: TGTGCCAGCAGCTTAAGTCCATCTAGCTCCTACAATGAGCAGTTCTTC.

This chain links TRBV25-1 with TRBJ1-2; possibly TRBD1 for D (5 bases). The CDR3 length is 13 residues. Germline lookup yields CDR1 MGHDK and CDR2 SYGVNS. V was pared by 3 bases and J by 4 bases, with 9 bases between. CDR3 DNA: TGTGCCAGCAGTGAGGGGACCTTCTATGGCTACACCTTC. Translated, it gives CASSEGTFYGYTF.

V gene TRBV5-6 combines with J gene TRBJ2-5, with 9 bases matching TRBD1. V lost 3 bases to trimming and J lost 4 bases; unmatched junction nucleotides: 10. The CDR3 totals 16 residues. In germline, CDR1 is SGHDT, CDR2 YYEEEE. CDR3 region: CASSWKKTGGGETQYF. CDR3 bases: TGTGCCAGCAGCTGGAAAAAGACAGGGGGAGGAGAGACCCAGTACTTC. The complete variable domain, with remaining parts taken from reference TRBV5-6 and TRBJ2-5, reads DAGVTQSPTHLIKTRGQQVTLRCSPKSGHDTVSWYQQALGQGPQFIFQYYEEEERQRGNFPDRFSGHQFPNYSSELNVNALLLGDSALYLCASSWKKTGGGETQYFGPGTRLLVL.

As concerns this clone: This sample also contains other DNA sequences that code for the same CDR3. The chain links TRBV25-1 to TRBJ1-2; a possible D gene is TRBD1 (5 bases). The CDR3 runs 13 residues. The V end was cut by 5 bases, the J end by 0 bases, with 7 bases between. Germline V gene sequence: CDR1 MGHDK, CDR2 SYGVNS. The CDR3 DNA reads as TGTGCCAGCAGTCGGGGGGCTAACTATGGCTACACCTTC. This sequence encodes CASSRGANYGYTF.